These 25 T cell receptor beta chains came from one sample sequenced in a study of tumor-infiltrating lymphocytes in primary liver carcinoma. Priming with a constant-region primer yielded TCR beta cDNA from about 540 ng total RNA. Libraries for TCR beta were built through three nested multiplex PCR rounds, which together made up a slightly modified ARM-PCR procedure. Two initial PCR rounds of around 10 cycles each paired TRBV1-TRBV30 forward primers with a C-beta reverse primer. One entry per CDR3 protein, called by TCRdb with MiXCR from the multiplex PCR reads. This table holds fewer than 85,000 distinct CDR3 sequences, roughly 69% found once. Starting material for RNA and DNA co-extraction consisted of roughly 20-34 mg of unsorted bulk tissue. Sample: tumor-adjacent normal liver tissue. These receptors all come from a man between 40 and 49 years old with primary liver carcinoma and hepatitis B virus infection.

Of note for this clonotype: The conserved closing phenylalanine or tryptophan is absent in this CDR3, likely reflecting a read error. This rearrangement joins TRBV11-1 to TRBJ2-2; no clear D gene. This CDR3 is 13 amino acids long. Germline V gene data show CDR1 as SGHAT and CDR2 as FQDESV (reference sequence). The CDR3: CTNSLVRFGELFY. The CDR3 DNA reads as TGTACCAACAGCTTAGTACGTTTCGGGGAGCTGTTTTAT.

As concerns this clonotype: Germline is not matched at one junction end, which may reflect a read error. V and J are TRBV5-4 and TRBJ2-5; TRBD1 aligns across 7 bases. This CDR3 spans 14 amino acids. Germline lookup yields CDR1 SGHNT and CDR2 YYREEE (reference sequence). CDR3 sequence: CAISVAGGQETQYF. DNA of the CDR3: TGTGCCATCAGCGTGGCAGGGGGTCAAGAGACCCAGTACTTC.

The table lists this clonotype with a few counts. A single base separates this from a much larger clone, so it may be a read error. This rearrangement joins TRBV6-5 to TRBJ2-2; 7 bases line up with TRBD2. The CDR3 runs to 16 residues. Germline V gene sequence: CDR1 MNHEY, CDR2 SVGAGI. The CDR3 region has the DNA TGTGCCAGCAGTTACGAAATGGCGGGAGCCACCGGGGAGCTGGTTTTT. This translates into CASSYEMAGATGELVF.

Worth noting for this clonotype: Just one base apart from a much larger clone, this may be a read error. The chain has TRBV5-4 and TRBJ2-5; D perhaps matches TRBD2 (6 bases). In germline, CDR1 is SGHNT, CDR2 YYREEE (reference sequence). The length of the CDR3 is 15 residues. V gave up 10 bases and J gave up 0 bases, with 19 bases separating them. As DNA, the CDR3 is TGTGCCGGCACCCCAAGCGGAGGGGACCAAGAGACCCAGTACTTC. Protein sequence: CAGTPSGGDQETQYF.

A single count supports this clonotype. The conserved phenylalanine or tryptophan normally closing the CDR3 is absent here, so this likely arose from a read error. The chain carries TRBV4-2 and TRBJ2-7, with unresolved D. This CDR3 spans 14 amino acids. The germline V gene encodes CDR1 LGHNA and CDR2 YNFKEQ. The V end lost 7 bases, the J end lost 1 base, and 14 bases lay between the germline ends. CDR3 DNA: TGTGCCAGCACGGAAGGCTTGAGTTCCTACGAGCAGTACTCT. Translation gives CASTEGLSSYEQYS.

The chain employs TRBV11-2 and TRBJ2-4; D possibly corresponds to TRBD1 (5 bases). This CDR3 contains 17 residues. Trimming cost V 5 bases and J 1 base, with 18 bases left between them. CDR1 is SGHAT and CDR2 is FQNNGV in the germline V gene. This CDR3 is CASSPTGASVAKNIQYF. In DNA form, the CDR3 reads TGTGCCAGCAGCCCAACTGGGGCTTCCGTGGCCAAAAACATTCAGTACTTC.

This clonotype has only a few counts. The rearrangement joins TRBV20-1 to TRBJ2-5; TRBD1 aligns across 10 bases. CDR1 is DFQATT and CDR2 is SNEGSKA in the germline V gene (reference sequence). The ends lost 1 base at V and 5 bases at J; junction bases unmatched: 7. There are 15 residues in the CDR3. Here the CDR3 DNA reads TGCAGTGCTAGAGCGGGACAGGGGCGGATGGAGACCCAGTACTTC. Translated: CSARAGQGRMETQYF.

The V call is TRBV6-2 or TRBV6-3, the J call TRBJ1-3; 7 bases line up with TRBD1. Trimming removed 8 bases from V and 1 base from J; junction bases left unmatched: 23. CDR1 and CDR2 (germline): MNHEY, SVGEGT. The CDR3 is 20 amino acids. CDR3: CASGNPTGAQNGESGNTIYF. The DNA for the CDR3 is TGTGCCAGCGGAAATCCTACAGGGGCGCAAAACGGGGAGTCTGGAAACACCATATATTTT.

This chain connects TRBV11-1 to TRBJ1-2; the D gene is possibly TRBD1 (6 bases). Germline loops: CDR1 SGHAT, CDR2 FQDESV (reference sequence). The CDR3 consists of 15 residues. The CDR3 DNA reads as TGTGTCACCAGCTTTCAGACGGGGGCGGACTATGGCTACACCTTC. It yields the protein CVTSFQTGADYGYTF. Complete variable domain (other parts from reference TRBV11-1 and TRBJ1-2): EAEVAQSPRYKITEKSQAVAFWCDPISGHATLYWYRQILGQGPELLVQFQDESVVDDSQLPKDRFSAERLKGVDSTLKIQPAELGDSAMYLCVTSFQTGADYGYTFGSGTRLTVV.

This clonotype has just a few counts. The CDR3 ends on some other residue instead of the conserved phenylalanine or tryptophan, so this is likely a read error. V usage is TRBV29-1 and J usage is TRBJ2-1; D not resolved. Looked up from germline, CDR1 is SQVTM and CDR2 is ANQGSEA. The CDR3 extends over 12 amino acids. In DNA, the CDR3 is TGCAGAGTTGAATTTAGGGTTGGGGAGCAGTTCCTC. Residues: CRVEFRVGEQFL.

About this clonotype itself: A junction end diverges from the germline sequence, so it may reflect a read error. The rearrangement joins TRBV11-2 to TRBJ2-2; D is possibly TRBD2 (5 bases). The CDR3 totals 13 residues. Germline V lookup: CDR1 SGHAT, CDR2 FQNNGV. CDR3 loop: CAGSLQYIGEMFF. The DNA for the CDR3 is TGTGCCGGCAGCTTACAGTACATCGGGGAGATGTTTTTT.

This clonotype has ten or more counts. The chain recombines TRBV10-2 with TRBJ1-2; 9 bases line up with TRBD1. CDR1 and CDR2 from the germline V gene are WSHSY and SAAADI. CDR3 length: 14 residues. Trimming at V came to 3 bases and at J to 2 bases, leaving 1 base not matched to a gene. CDR3 sequence reads: CASSEQGANYGYTF. CDR3 DNA sequence: TGCGCCAGCAGTGAACAGGGGGCAAACTATGGCTACACCTTC.

Turning to this clonotype: At one boundary the junction diverges from the germline segment, which might be a read error. The chain carries TRBV4-2 and TRBJ2-4, with a tentative D call TRBD2 (5 bases). This CDR3 region has 16 residues. Germline CDR1 reads LGHNA; CDR2 reads YNFKEQ. As DNA, the CDR3 is TGTGCCAGCAGCCAAGATGCGAGGGCGCATACAAAATCCCCCATCTTC. Translating it yields CASSQDARAHTKSPIF.

Concerning this clonotype itself: At one boundary the junction diverges from the germline segment, which might be a read error. The chain carries TRBV11-2 and TRBJ2-1, with D maybe TRBD1 (5 bases). The length of the CDR3 is 14 residues. Looked up from germline, CDR1 is SGHAT and CDR2 is FQNNGV. The CDR3 sequence: CTSSLSGFDNEHFF. The CDR3 DNA follows: TGTACCAGCAGCTTATCAGGGTTCGACAATGAGCATTTCTTC. The complete variable domain, with remaining parts taken from reference TRBV11-2 and TRBJ2-1, reads EAGVAQSPRYKIIEKRQSVAFWCNPISGHATLYWYQQILGQGPKLLIQFQNNGVVDDSQLPKDRFSAERLKGVDSTLKIQPAKLEDSAVYLCTSSLSGFDNEHFFGPGTRLTVL.

In its sample, this clonotype was seen a few times. The CDR3 is CASSLGTGTEAFF. The CDR3 DNA is TGTGCCAGCAGCTTAGGAACAGGCACTGAAGCTTTCTTT. This chain uses TRBV7-9 with TRBJ1-1; a possible D gene is TRBD1 (5 bases). This CDR3 spans 13 amino acids. Trimming left V 1 base short and J 4 bases short, with 7 bases between. CDR1 is SEHNR, CDR2 FQNEAQ, per germline (reference sequence).

This clonotype appeared once. At one of its ends the junction is not consistent with the germline gene, which may arise from a read error. The V and J genes are TRBV4-2 and TRBJ2-7; 9 bases fit TRBD2. The CDR3 is 16 amino acids. The germline V gene encodes CDR1 LGHNA and CDR2 YNFKEQ. In DNA, the CDR3 is TGTGCCAGCAGCCGAACGGCTAGCGGGGTTCCCTACGAACAGTACTTC. It codes for CASSRTASGVPYEQYF.

For this clonotype: One end of the junction fails to match germline, which may point to a read error. The CDR3 loop is CASTQDASTDTQYF. Here the CDR3 DNA reads TGTGCAAGCACCCAGGATGCCAGCACAGATACGCAGTATTTT. This chain connects TRBV6-6 to TRBJ2-3, with D uncertain. The CDR3 consists of 14 residues. Looked up from germline, CDR1 is MNHNY and CDR2 is SVGAGI (reference sequence).

Comment on this clonotype: At one end, the junction sequence differs from germline, possibly due to a read error. The V call is TRBV19, the J call TRBJ2-7; 9 bases fit TRBD1. Germline loops: CDR1 LNHDA, CDR2 SQIVND (reference sequence). CDR3 length equals 15 residues. CDR3 loop: CTSSPGGTGPYEQYF. For the CDR3, the DNA is TGTACCAGTAGCCCCGGCGGGACAGGGCCCTACGAGCAGTACTTC.

This rearrangement joins TRBV6-2 or TRBV6-3 to TRBJ2-7, with 9 bases that match TRBD2. This CDR3 spans 15 amino acids. Germline CDR1 MNHEY, CDR2 SVGEGT. Germline trimming cut 7 bases from V and 2 bases from J; bases unmatched to any gene: 9. The CDR3 DNA is TGTGCCAGCAAAGGGTTGCCTAGCGGGACCTACGAGCAGTACTTC. It translates to CASKGLPSGTYEQYF.

In regard to this clonotype: One junction end does not reproduce the germline sequence, and a read error may be involved. The V call is TRBV11-1, the J call TRBJ2-1; tentatively, D is TRBD1 (6 bases). The CDR3 loop spans 12 amino acids. The germline V gene has CDR1 SGHAT and CDR2 FQDESV (reference sequence). CDR3 protein: CASAGAYKEQFF. The CDR3 bases are TGCGCCAGCGCAGGGGCTTACAAAGAGCAGTTCTTC.

Comments on this clonotype: A much larger clone lies a single base off, so this may be a read error. V and J are TRBV29-1 and TRBJ1-1; tentative D call: TRBD1 (5 bases). Germline V gene data show CDR1 as SQVTM and CDR2 as ANQGSEA. This CDR3 comprises 11 residues. CDR3 amino acids: CSGGHDTETFF. CDR3 DNA sequence: TGCAGCGGGGGCCACGACACTGAAACTTTCTTT.

This clonotype was recorded at least ten times. CDR3 in amino acids: CASSLGWTNTGELFF. DNA for the CDR3: TGTGCCAGCAGCTTGGGTTGGACGAACACCGGGGAGCTGTTTTTT. The genes are TRBV5-5 and TRBJ2-2; D remains ambiguous. This CDR3 region has 15 residues. With 0 bases removed from V and 0 bases from J, the gap between germline ends came to 6 bases. CDR1 SGHKS and CDR2 YYEKEE come from the germline V gene (reference sequence).

On this clonotype itself: Compared with germline, one end of the junction differs, possibly owing to a read error. The J gene is TRBJ2-2, the V gene TRBV11-2; D may be TRBD2 (6 bases). The CDR3 sequence is 15 residues long. Germline V gene lookup returns CDR1 SGHAT and CDR2 FQNNGV. The CDR3 loop is CASSHRTNHTRELFF. CDR3 coding DNA: TGTGCCAGCAGCCACCGGACTAACCACACCCGGGAGCTGTTTTTT. The full variable domain, rest sourced from reference TRBV11-2 and TRBJ2-2, is EAGVAQSPRYKIIEKRQSVAFWCNPISGHATLYWYQQILGQGPKLLIQFQNNGVVDDSQLPKDRFSAERLKGVDSTLKIQPAKLEDSAVYLCASSHRTNHTRELFFGEGSRLTVL.

Regarding this clonotype: The junction shows a germline mismatch at one end, possibly a read error. The chain uses TRBV9 and TRBJ1-3, with D hard to call. The CDR3 loop spans 16 amino acids. From germline, CDR1 is SGDLS and CDR2 YYNGEE. CDR3 protein: CVSSVSYRSSGNTIYF. CDR3 nucleotide sequence: TGTGTCAGCAGCGTATCGTATCGCAGCTCTGGAAACACCATATATTTT.

A remark on this clonotype: One end of the junction does not line up with germline, which may come from a read error. The genes are TRBV12-3 or TRBV12-4 and TRBJ1-2, with D hard to call. The CDR3 contains 13 residues. Here the CDR3 reads CASNLEQSDGYTF. CDR3 DNA: TGTGCCAGCAATTTAGAACAGAGTGACGGCTACACCTTC.